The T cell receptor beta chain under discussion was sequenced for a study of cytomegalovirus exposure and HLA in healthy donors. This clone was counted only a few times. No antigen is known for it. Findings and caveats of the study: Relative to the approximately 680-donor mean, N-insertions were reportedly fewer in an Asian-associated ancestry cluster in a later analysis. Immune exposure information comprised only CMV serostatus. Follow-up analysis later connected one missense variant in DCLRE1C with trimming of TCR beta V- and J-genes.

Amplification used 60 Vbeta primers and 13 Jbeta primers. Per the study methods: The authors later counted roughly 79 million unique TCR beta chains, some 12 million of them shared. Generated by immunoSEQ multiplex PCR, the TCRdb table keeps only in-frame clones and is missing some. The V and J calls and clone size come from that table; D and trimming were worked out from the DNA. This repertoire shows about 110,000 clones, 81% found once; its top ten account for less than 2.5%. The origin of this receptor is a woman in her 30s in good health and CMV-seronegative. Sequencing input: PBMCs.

The CDR3 nucleotides read TGTGCCAGCAGTTATTCGGTCATGAACACTGAAGCTTTCTTT. It is translated as CASSYSVMNTEAFF. This chain links TRBV6-5 with TRBJ1-1; D is ambiguous. This CDR3 is built from 14 residues. CDR1 and CDR2 from the germline V gene are MNHEY and SVGAGI. V lost 3 bases and J lost 0, with 8 bases in between.